These 14 T cell receptor beta chains originate from one sample sequenced in a study of T cell repertoires in cytomegalovirus infection. TCRdb passed the reads through MiXCR, listing each CDR3 protein once. The sample consists of around 210,000 distinct CDR3 sequences, around 6.4% of them appearing once. The sequenced sample was PBMCs. All receptors derive from a human donor in good health (CMV status not recorded). Some clones in this sample may be carry-over from other donors' samples.

This clonotype came up many times. This rearrangement joins TRBV27 to TRBJ1-4; D remains ambiguous. The CDR3 runs to 13 residues. Trimming removed 2 bases from V and 8 bases from J, with 9 bases in between. Germline-derived CDR1 and CDR2 are MNHEY and SMNVEV (reference sequence). CDR3: CASSLQVQEKLFF. CDR3 DNA: TGTGCCAGCAGTTTACAAGTACAGGAAAAACTGTTTTTT.

This clonotype was detected ten times or more. The rearrangement joins TRBV7-8 to TRBJ2-7; no clear D. Germline assignment: CDR1 SGHVS and CDR2 FQNEAQ. The CDR3 has 16 residues. V lost 1 base, J lost 0 bases, and 13 bases lay in between. CDR3 amino acids: CASSLVVTVPSYEQYF. The CDR3 nucleotides are TGTGCCAGCAGCTTAGTAGTGACGGTCCCCTCCTACGAGCAGTACTTC.

This clonotype has at least ten counts. The V gene is TRBV20-1, the J gene TRBJ1-5; 8 nucleotides match TRBD1. V dropped 4 bases and J dropped 2; count of bases not matched to a gene: 7. The CDR3 length is 15 residues. The germline V gene encodes CDR1 DFQATT and CDR2 SNEGSKA (reference sequence). The DNA of the CDR3 is TGCAGTGCTATAAAGGACAGGGCTGGCAATCAGCCCCAGCATTTT. This encodes CSAIKDRAGNQPQHF.

Turning to this clonotype: The junction does not match germline at one end; this may be a read error. This rearrangement joins TRBV7-8 to TRBJ2-7; possible D gene TRBD1, 6 bases. This CDR3 region has 14 residues. CDR1 and CDR2 from the germline V gene are SGHVS and FQNEAQ. The CDR3 nucleotides read TGTGGCAGCCGCTGGGACACAAATGGCGACGAGCAGTACTTC. This gives the protein CGSRWDTNGDEQYF.

At least ten counts were recorded for this clonotype. The chain carries TRBV7-2 and TRBJ2-6; D may be TRBD2 (6 bases). V was pared by 4 bases and J by 3 bases, with 16 bases between. The length of the CDR3 is 17 residues. CDR1 SGHTA and CDR2 FQGNSA come from the germline V gene. The CDR3 reads CASSSKSGGIGANVLTF. The CDR3 DNA follows: TGTGCCAGCAGCTCAAAGAGTGGCGGGATTGGGGCCAACGTCCTGACTTTC. Together with reference TRBV7-2 and TRBJ2-6, the CDR3 gives the full variable domain: GAGVSQSPSNKVTEKGKDVELRCDPISGHTALYWYRQSLGQGLEFLIYFQGNSAPDKSGLPSDRFSAERTGGSVSTLTIQRTQQEDSAVYLCASSSKSGGIGANVLTFGAGSRLTVL.

This clonotype was observed many times. The chain links TRBV7-2 to TRBJ1-2; 7 nucleotides align to TRBD1. This CDR3 comprises 16 residues. Germline V lookup: CDR1 SGHTA, CDR2 FQGNSA. The V segment lost 5 bases and the J segment 4 bases; nucleotides outside the gene matches: 13. DNA of the CDR3: TGTGCCAGCAGCCTACCCCGGGACAGCAACTTCTATGGCTACACCTTC. Amino acids: CASSLPRDSNFYGYTF.

This clonotype was observed at least ten times. This chain uses TRBV6-6 with TRBJ2-2; D is unresolved. The CDR3 covers 17 residues. Trimming shortened V by 2 bases and J by 3 bases, and 16 bases separated the two germline ends. The V gene's germline CDR1 is MNHNY and CDR2 SVGAGI (reference sequence). The CDR3 nucleotides are TGTGCCAGCAGTTACGCAGAGTATCGTCCGTACACCGGGGAGCTGTTTTTT. It translates to CASSYAEYRPYTGELFF.

This clonotype came up many times. The chain recombines TRBV19 with TRBJ1-1; no reliable D call. Trimming removed 5 bases at V and 0 bases at J, with 7 bases between. The CDR3 contains 13 residues. Looked up from germline, CDR1 is LNHDA and CDR2 is SQIVND (reference sequence). The CDR3 loop is CASSDFMNTEAFF. The CDR3 DNA reads as TGTGCCAGTAGTGATTTTATGAACACTGAAGCTTTCTTT.

In its sample, this clonotype was seen many times. V is TRBV7-8 and J is TRBJ2-4; D unclear. The CDR3 runs 15 residues. Germline V lookup: CDR1 SGHVS, CDR2 FQNEAQ. V lost 5 bases and J lost 4, with 15 bases in between. The CDR3 coding sequence is TGTGCCAGCAGCCCTTCCCCAGGATCAAAAAACATTCAGTACTTC. Translated: CASSPSPGSKNIQYF.

This clonotype was counted at least ten times. The chain carries TRBV28 and TRBJ2-5; no clear D gene. Trimming shortened V by 5 bases and J by 4 bases, and 5 bases separated the two germline ends. CDR3 size: 11 residues. Germline V gene lookup returns CDR1 MDHEN and CDR2 SYDVKM. CDR3 sequence: CASSRIETQYF. The CDR3, as DNA: TGTGCCAGCAGTCGAATAGAGACCCAGTACTTC.

This clonotype showed up many times. The rearrangement uses TRBV2 and TRBJ2-1; D tentatively fits TRBD1 or TRBD2 (5 bases each). Germline loops: CDR1 SNHLY, CDR2 FYNNEI. Trimming left V 6 bases short and J 8 bases short, with 20 bases between. The CDR3 consists of 15 residues. The CDR3 loop reads CASSPRLGERHEQFF. CDR3 DNA sequence: TGTGCCAGCAGCCCGCGGCTGGGGGAGAGGCATGAGCAGTTCTTC. Complete variable domain (other parts from reference TRBV2 and TRBJ2-1): EPEVTQTPSHQVTQMGQEVILRCVPISNHLYFYWYRQILGQKVEFLVSFYNNEISEKSEIFDDQFSVERPDGSNFTLKIRSTKLEDSAMYFCASSPRLGERHEQFFGPGTRLTVL.

This clonotype was detected ten times or more. V gene TRBV6-2 or TRBV6-3 combines with J gene TRBJ1-2, with no clear D. Trimming took 4 bases from V and 2 from J, leaving 11 bases between them. The CDR3 consists of 14 residues. CDR1 and CDR2 (germline): MNHEY, SVGEGT. The CDR3 loop reads CASSSVRQNYGYTF. The CDR3 nucleotides read TGTGCCAGCAGTTCGGTCCGGCAGAACTATGGCTACACCTTC.

Ten or more counts support this clonotype. The chain couples TRBV7-2 to TRBJ1-3; the D gene is possibly TRBD1 (5 bases). This CDR3 is 15 amino acids long. Germline-derived CDR1 and CDR2 are SGHTA and FQGNSA. V was pared by 1 base and J by 4 bases, with 11 bases between. CDR3 DNA: TGTGCCAGCAGCTTAGTTCCTGGGGGAGGAAACACCATATATTTT. Amino acids: CASSLVPGGGNTIYF.

This clonotype was picked up many times. The J gene is TRBJ2-7, the V gene TRBV12-3 or TRBV12-4, with D unresolved. Deletions cut 6 bases from V and 0 bases from J, with 9 bases between. This CDR3 has 13 residues. The chain's CDR3 is CASRRPSSYEQYF. In nucleotides, the CDR3 is TGTGCCAGCAGGAGACCGAGCTCCTACGAGCAGTACTTC.